This T cell receptor (beta chain) is from a study of CD8 T cells in Susac syndrome. Regarding the study as a whole: The study recognized that the number of individuals in its TCR sequencing and HLA analysis was relatively small.

CDR3 length: 15 residues. Between the trimmed V and J ends, which lost 6 bases and 9 bases, there was a span of 24 bases. The V gene's germline CDR1 is DFQATT and CDR2 SNEGSKA (reference sequence). With respect to this clonotype: The antigen is unknown.

Reverse transcription of roughly 0.5 to 1 ug RNA was carried out with random hexamers. immunoSEQ multiplex PCR amplified TCR beta CDR3 across 54 Vbeta, 13 Jbeta. From the immunoSEQ multiplex PCR reads, TCRdb called clonotypes with MiXCR, one entry per CDR3 protein. This repertoire shows 150,000 to 200,000 distinct CDR3 sequences, around 94% found once; its top ten account for over 0.12%. The sample consisted of CD4+ T cells from PBMCs. This clonotype originated in a human donor in good health. The rearrangement joins TRBV20-1 to TRBJ1-5; D unresolved. DNA of the CDR3: TGCAGTGCGCCGGACCCCCTGAGTCCGGGCGGGCCCCAGCATTTT. It is translated as CSAPDPLSPGGPQHF.